One and the same sample provided the 26 T cell receptor beta chains below, sequenced in a study of cytomegalovirus exposure and HLA in healthy donors. In the PCR, 60 Vbeta and 13 Jbeta primers were used. The table came from immunoSEQ multiplex PCR; TCRdb's copy has only in-frame clones and leaves some out. The sample consists of 110,000 to 150,000 clones, 65% to 80% of them appearing once. Input material: PBMCs. The receptors were gathered from a male donor in good health and CMV-seronegative.

The gene calls are TRBV5-1 and TRBJ2-1; a possible D gene is TRBD2 (6 bases). The CDR3 totals 16 residues. Deletions cut 6 bases from V and 0 bases from J, with 16 bases between. The germline V gene encodes CDR1 SGHRS and CDR2 YFSETQ. CDR3 bases: TGCGCCAGCACCGACATTAGCGGAAGCTCCTACAATGAGCAGTTCTTC. Residues: CASTDISGSSYNEQFF. The full variable domain, completed using reference TRBV5-1 and TRBJ2-1, is KAGVTQTPRYLIKTRGQQVTLSCSPISGHRSVSWYQQTPGQGLQFLFEYFSETQRNKGNFPGRFSGRQFSNSRSEMNVSTLELGDSALYLCASTDISGSSYNEQFFGPGTRLTVL.

This clone occurred a few times. The genes are TRBV13 and TRBJ2-5; possible D gene TRBD2, 6 bases. Judging by the DNA end, TRBJ2-7 fits better; the J call may be wrong. Germline V CDR1 and CDR2: PRHDT, FYEKMQ (reference sequence). The CDR3 runs to 14 residues. CDR3 residues: CASGGTQSSYEQYF. The CDR3 region has the DNA TGTGCCAGCGGCGGGACGCAAAGCTCCTACGAGCAGTACTTC.

The V and J genes are TRBV5-1 and TRBJ2-7; 8 bases map to TRBD2. V shed 3 bases and J 2 bases; nucleotides not matched to a gene: 7. In germline, CDR1 is SGHRS, CDR2 YFSETQ. The CDR3 contains 15 residues. The CDR3 region is CASSSASGGPYEQYF. Here the CDR3 DNA reads TGCGCCAGCAGCTCGGCCAGCGGGGGACCCTACGAGCAGTACTTC.

This clone was seen once. The V gene is TRBV7-6, the J gene TRBJ2-2, with D perhaps matching TRBD2 (5 bases). CDR3 size: 16 residues. The germline gives CDR1 SGHVS, CDR2 FNYEAQ. Trimming removed 7 bases at V and 3 bases at J, with 18 bases between. CDR3 nucleotides: TGTGCCAGCACCAGCCCCTGGGGAGTGGACACCGGGGAGCTGTTTTTT. Translating it yields CASTSPWGVDTGELFF.

This clone has more than one count but fewer than ten. The rearrangement links TRBV7-6 to TRBJ1-1; TRBD1 matches at 7 bases. The length of the CDR3 is 14 residues. In germline, CDR1 is SGHVS, CDR2 FNYEAQ. V trimming: 5 bases; J trimming: 5 bases; junction bases outside the gene matches: 8. CDR3 region: CASSPRGDGTEAFF. CDR3 sequence (DNA): TGTGCCAGCAGCCCCAGGGGGGATGGAACTGAAGCTTTCTTT.

This clone was detected once. The V and J genes are TRBV7-2 and TRBJ2-1; tentative D call: TRBD1 (5 bases). V was trimmed by 5 bases and J by 0 bases, leaving 17 bases between them. Germline CDR1 and CDR2: SGHTA and FQGNSA. This CDR3 has 17 residues. The CDR3 region is CASSPRLGRISYNEQFF. Written as DNA, the CDR3 is TGTGCCAGCAGCCCCCGTCTGGGGCGGATCTCCTACAATGAGCAGTTCTTC. The variable domain in full, completed from reference TRBV7-2 and TRBJ2-1, reads GAGVSQSPSNKVTEKGKDVELRCDPISGHTALYWYRQSLGQGLEFLIYFQGNSAPDKSGLPSDRFSAERTGGSVSTLTIQRTQQEDSAVYLCASSPRLGRISYNEQFFGPGTRLTVL.

In this sample, this clone is medium-sized. The chain employs TRBV4-3 and TRBJ2-1; D remains unclear. Looked up from germline, CDR1 is LGHNA and CDR2 is YSLEER. V was shortened by 0 bases and J by 1 base, with 10 bases between the two germline ends. There are 16 residues in the CDR3. CDR3 amino acids: CASSQDFSQSYNEQFF. CDR3 in DNA: TGCGCCAGCAGCCAAGATTTTAGCCAATCCTACAATGAGCAGTTCTTC.

This clone was detected only once. The rearrangement joins TRBV19 to TRBJ1-5; 9 bases align to TRBD1. CDR1 and CDR2 (germline): LNHDA, SQIVND (reference sequence). This CDR3 spans 17 amino acids. After removal of 3 bases from V and 4 bases from J, the junction contained 10 bases not matched to a gene. The CDR3 coding sequence is TGTGCCAGTAGTATTCTCCGGGACAGGGCCCTTAATCAGCCCCAGCATTTT. Translated: CASSILRDRALNQPQHF.

This chain links TRBV13 with TRBJ2-2; D is perhaps TRBD2 (6 bases). The CDR3 consists of 11 residues. V lost 10 bases to trimming and J lost 6 bases, with 9 bases between them. CDR1 is PRHDT, CDR2 FYEKMQ, per germline (reference sequence). CDR3 nucleotide sequence: TGTGCCACCCGGAGGGCCGGGGAGCTGTTTTTT. It translates to CATRRAGELFF.

J is TRBJ1-1 and V is TRBV19; a possible D gene is TRBD1 (5 bases). This CDR3 has 14 residues. CDR1 is LNHDA and CDR2 is SQIVND in the germline V gene (reference sequence). Trimming left V 6 bases short and J 6 bases short, with 17 bases between. This CDR3 reads CASREGWGNAEAFF. The CDR3 DNA reads as TGTGCCAGTAGGGAGGGGTGGGGAAATGCTGAAGCTTTCTTT.

This clone has a handful of counts. The CDR3 DNA sequence: TGTGCCAGCAGCTTGAGCGCGAGTTACGAGCAGTACTTC. This translates into CASSLSASYEQYF. The rearrangement uses TRBV5-6 and TRBJ2-7, with D unclear. With 1 base removed from V and 4 bases from J, the gap between germline ends came to 9 bases. Per the germline V gene, CDR1 is SGHDT and CDR2 is YYEEEE. This CDR3 comprises 13 residues.

The rearrangement links TRBV5-6 to TRBJ2-1; perhaps TRBD2 as D (5 bases). Trimming stripped 1 base from V and 2 bases from J, with 10 bases between. CDR1 and CDR2 from the germline V gene are SGHDT and YYEEEE. The CDR3 consists of 15 residues. CDR3 sequence: CASSLRTGTYNEQFF. In DNA form, the CDR3 reads TGTGCCAGCAGCTTGCGTACGGGGACCTACAATGAGCAGTTCTTC.

The CDR3 bases are TGTGCCAGCACCGCGGCGAACATGAACACTGAAGCTTTCTTT. Encoded protein: CASTAANMNTEAFF. The V call is TRBV7-9, the J call TRBJ1-1; D remains ambiguous. CDR3 length: 14 residues. V gave up 7 bases and J gave up 0 bases, with 12 bases separating them. The germline V gene encodes CDR1 SEHNR and CDR2 FQNEAQ (reference sequence).

V usage is TRBV11-2 and J usage is TRBJ1-2, with D perhaps TRBD1 (6 bases). Between the trimmed V and J ends, which lost 3 bases and 7 bases, there was a span of 12 bases. The CDR3 has 13 amino acids. Germline V gene lookup returns CDR1 SGHAT and CDR2 FQNNGV. Here the CDR3 reads CASSFRTEGGYTF. CDR3 nucleotides: TGTGCCAGCAGCTTTCGGACAGAGGGTGGCTACACCTTC. Drawing the rest from reference TRBV11-2 and TRBJ1-2, the complete variable domain is EAGVAQSPRYKIIEKRQSVAFWCNPISGHATLYWYQQILGQGPKLLIQFQNNGVVDDSQLPKDRFSAERLKGVDSTLKIQPAKLEDSAVYLCASSFRTEGGYTFGSGTRLTVV.

The V gene is TRBV28, the J gene TRBJ1-5, with 9 bases matching TRBD1. This CDR3 is 14 amino acids long. Germline values: CDR1 MDHEN, CDR2 SYDVKM. V lost 6 bases, J lost 6 bases, and 6 bases stayed unmatched. The CDR3 spells CASSPGQGPQPQHF. For the CDR3, the DNA is TGTGCCAGCAGCCCGGGACAGGGTCCTCAGCCCCAGCATTTT.

This sequence joins TRBV7-3 and TRBJ2-5; 9 nucleotides agree with TRBD2. Germline loops: CDR1 SGHTA, CDR2 FQGTGA. With V trimmed by 9 bases and J by 5 bases, 10 bases remained unmatched. The CDR3 length is 14 residues. The CDR3: CASGAGGPPETQYF. CDR3 DNA sequence: TGTGCCAGTGGCGCGGGAGGGCCCCCCGAGACCCAGTACTTC.

This chain connects TRBV5-4 to TRBJ1-2; D unclear. Per the germline V gene, CDR1 is SGHNT and CDR2 is YYREEE (reference sequence). Between the trimmed V and J ends, which lost 3 bases and 2 bases, there was a span of 8 bases. The CDR3 runs to 13 residues. CDR3 DNA sequence: TGTGCCAGCAGCTCCGCGGTAAACTATGGCTACACCTTC. Protein sequence: CASSSAVNYGYTF.

The V and J genes are TRBV7-9 and TRBJ2-1; 14 bases are a match to TRBD2. Germline assignment: CDR1 SEHNR and CDR2 FQNEAQ (reference sequence). V lost 1 base and J lost 8; bases outside the gene matches: 1. The CDR3 totals 15 residues. The CDR3: CASSLVTSGGDEQFF. In nucleotides, the CDR3 is TGTGCCAGCAGCTTAGTGACTAGCGGGGGGGATGAGCAGTTCTTC.

The chain uses TRBV6-5 and TRBJ2-1; TRBD1 agrees at 7 bases. The CDR3 consists of 15 residues. With V trimmed by 6 bases and J by 3 bases, 8 bases remained unmatched. Germline V gives CDR1 MNHEY, CDR2 SVGAGI. DNA of the CDR3: TGTGCCAGCAGCCCCCGGGACAGTAACTACAATGAGCAGTTCTTC. Translation: CASSPRDSNYNEQFF.

This clone was seen only once. This chain links TRBV6-4 with TRBJ2-2; 9 bases align to TRBD1. From germline, CDR1 is MRHNA and CDR2 SNTAGT. V dropped 6 bases and J dropped 4; count of bases not matched to a gene: 6. The CDR3 has 15 residues. Here the CDR3 reads CASRADRGITGELFF. The CDR3 DNA sequence: TGTGCCAGCAGAGCGGACAGGGGAATCACCGGGGAGCTGTTTTTT.

The genes are TRBV11-2 and TRBJ2-7, with a tentative D call TRBD1 (6 bases). CDR1 is SGHAT and CDR2 is FQNNGV in the germline V gene. The length of the CDR3 is 15 residues. Trimming pared 3 bases from V and 3 bases from J, leaving 15 bases between. In DNA, the CDR3 is TGTGCCAGCAGCTTTCCAGGGCAGGGGCACTACGAGCAGTACTTC. Translation: CASSFPGQGHYEQYF.

V usage is TRBV6-1 and J usage is TRBJ2-7; a weak D match, TRBD2 (5 bases). The germline CDR1 and CDR2 sequences are MNHNS and SASEGT. The V end was cut by 3 bases, the J end by 5 bases, with 20 bases between. The CDR3 totals 16 residues. CDR3 in amino acids: CASSDPPAGVGDEQYF. CDR3 nucleotides: TGTGCCAGCAGTGACCCCCCCGCCGGAGTCGGGGACGAGCAGTACTTC.

The chain is built from TRBV30 and TRBJ1-1; D is uncertain. Trimming pared 4 bases from V and 0 bases from J, leaving 9 bases between. The CDR3 covers 13 residues. Looked up from germline, CDR1 is GTSNPN and CDR2 is SVGIG (reference sequence). The DNA for the CDR3 is TGTGCCTGGACAAGACACCTGAACACTGAAGCTTTCTTT. It codes for CAWTRHLNTEAFF.

V and J are TRBV5-1 and TRBJ2-5; TRBD1 matches 9 bases. The length of the CDR3 is 14 residues. J was trimmed by 4 bases and V by 7 bases; bases with no gene match: 8. Germline V lookup: CDR1 SGHRS, CDR2 YFSETQ. The CDR3 DNA reads as TGCGCCAGCGGTGTACAGGGGGCAGGAGAGACCCAGTACTTC. The encoded protein is CASGVQGAGETQYF.

The V call is TRBV5-1, the J call TRBJ2-3; 9 positions match TRBD1. Germline CDR1 and CDR2: SGHRS and YFSETQ. The J segment lost 3 bases and the V segment lost 4 bases, leaving 9 bases of the junction unmatched. The CDR3 loop spans 16 amino acids. CDR3 nucleotide sequence: TGCGCCAGCAGCCGAGCCGGACAGGGGAGAACAGATACGCAGTATTTT. This codes for CASSRAGQGRTDTQYF.

This clone was seen once. The V gene is TRBV7-8, the J gene TRBJ2-3, with D possibly matching TRBD2 (7 bases). With 3 bases removed from V and 6 bases from J, the gap between germline ends came to 16 bases. The CDR3 has 15 residues. Germline lookup yields CDR1 SGHVS and CDR2 FQNEAQ. In DNA, the CDR3 is TGTGCCAGCAGCTTTTTGAGGGGGGGAACGGATACGCAGTATTTT. This codes for CASSFLRGGTDTQYF.